This T cell receptor (beta chain) was identified in a study of CD8+ T cells in alopecia areata. Overall study: Patients received oral tofacitinib, 5 to 10 mg twice daily, for moderate-to-severe alopecia areata.

A remark on this clone: Its antigen is undetermined.

Study results and limitations: Many expanded lesional clones persisted during tofacitinib (in both scalp and blood). Scalp sequencing captures resident alphabeta T cells of normal skin too.

RNA extraction and reverse transcription yielded cDNA as sequencing template. Produced via immunoSEQ multiplex PCR; TCRdb's table is partial and in-frame only. The repertoire holds about 190,000 clones, with 50% to 60% as singletons. Treatment defined: oral pan-JAK inhibitor, 5-10 mg twice daily. The CDR3 spans 17 residues. Germline V lookup: CDR1 SGHVS, CDR2 FQNEAQ. The J segment lost 3 bases and the V segment lost 0 bases, leaving 10 bases of the junction unmatched. The chain couples TRBV7-8 to TRBJ2-7; 8 nucleotides line up with TRBD1. The TCR originated in a human donor with alopecia areata. The sequenced sample was CD4+ T cells sorted from blood, obtained at week 4, from a patient treated with tofacitinib. CDR3 sequence: CASSLASPGTGFYEQYF. DNA for the CDR3: TGTGCCAGCAGCTTAGCCAGTCCCGGGACAGGATTCTACGAGCAGTACTTC.